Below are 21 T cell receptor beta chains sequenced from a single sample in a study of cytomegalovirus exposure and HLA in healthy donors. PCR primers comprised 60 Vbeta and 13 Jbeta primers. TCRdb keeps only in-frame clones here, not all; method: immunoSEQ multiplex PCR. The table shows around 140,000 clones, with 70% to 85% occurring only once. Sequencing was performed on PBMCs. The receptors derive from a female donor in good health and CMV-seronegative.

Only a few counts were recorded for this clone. The CDR3 DNA reads TGTGCCAGCAGTTACTCTAGCGCGGGAATTTACAATGAGCAGTTCTTC. Translated: CASSYSSAGIYNEQFF. The rearrangement links TRBV6-5 to TRBJ2-1; D is perhaps TRBD2 (6 bases). The CDR3 consists of 16 residues. Germline V lookup: CDR1 MNHEY, CDR2 SVGAGI. Trimming shortened V by 0 bases and J by 4 bases, and 13 bases separated the two germline ends.

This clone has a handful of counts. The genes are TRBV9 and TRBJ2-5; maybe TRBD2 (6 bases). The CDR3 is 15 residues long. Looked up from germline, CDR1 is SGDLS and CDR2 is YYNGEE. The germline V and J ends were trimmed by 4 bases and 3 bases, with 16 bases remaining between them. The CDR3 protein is CASSPSGTAKETQYF. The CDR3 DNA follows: TGTGCCAGCAGCCCTTCGGGGACTGCAAAAGAGACCCAGTACTTC.

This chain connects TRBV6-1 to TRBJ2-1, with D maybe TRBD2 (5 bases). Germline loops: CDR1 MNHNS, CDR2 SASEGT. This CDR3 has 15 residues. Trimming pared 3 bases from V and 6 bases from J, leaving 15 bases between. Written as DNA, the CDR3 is TGTGCCAGCAGTGATTGGCGGGCCACAATCAATGAGCAGTTCTTC. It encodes CASSDWRATINEQFF.

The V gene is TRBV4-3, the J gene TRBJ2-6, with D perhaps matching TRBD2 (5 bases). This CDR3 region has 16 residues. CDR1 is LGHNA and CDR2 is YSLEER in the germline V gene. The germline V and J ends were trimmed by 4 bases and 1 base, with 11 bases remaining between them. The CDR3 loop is CASSRGGQSGANVLTF. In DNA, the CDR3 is TGCGCCAGCAGCCGCGGAGGTCAGTCTGGGGCCAACGTCCTGACTTTC.

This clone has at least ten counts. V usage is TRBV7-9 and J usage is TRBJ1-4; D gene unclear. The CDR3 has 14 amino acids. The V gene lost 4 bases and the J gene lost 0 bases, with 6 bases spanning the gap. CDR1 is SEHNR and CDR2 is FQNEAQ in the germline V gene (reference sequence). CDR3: CASSSFATNEKLFF. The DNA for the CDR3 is TGTGCCAGCAGCTCTTTCGCAACTAATGAAAAACTGTTTTTT. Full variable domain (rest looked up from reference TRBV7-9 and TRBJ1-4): DTGVSQNPRHKITKRGQNVTFRCDPISEHNRLYWYRQTLGQGPEFLTYFQNEAQLEKSRLLSDRFSAERPKGSFSTLEIQRTEQGDSAMYLCASSSFATNEKLFFGSGTQLSVL.

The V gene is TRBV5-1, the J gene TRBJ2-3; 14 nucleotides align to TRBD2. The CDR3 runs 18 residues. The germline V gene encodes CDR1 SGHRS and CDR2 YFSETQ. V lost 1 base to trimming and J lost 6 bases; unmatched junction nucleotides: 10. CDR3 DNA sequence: TGCGCCAGCAGCTTGAGGACTAGCGGGAGGACGGGGGCGGATACGCAGTATTTT. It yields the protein CASSLRTSGRTGADTQYF.

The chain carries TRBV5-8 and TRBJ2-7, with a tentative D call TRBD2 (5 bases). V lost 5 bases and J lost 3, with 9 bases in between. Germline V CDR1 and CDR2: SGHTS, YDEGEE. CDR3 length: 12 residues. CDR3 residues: CASSRDFYEQYF. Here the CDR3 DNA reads TGTGCCAGCAGTCGGGATTTCTACGAGCAGTACTTC.

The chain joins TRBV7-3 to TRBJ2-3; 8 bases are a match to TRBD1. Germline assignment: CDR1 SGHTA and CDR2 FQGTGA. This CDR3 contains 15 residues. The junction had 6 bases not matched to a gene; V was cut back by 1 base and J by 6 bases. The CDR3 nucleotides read TGTGCCAGCAGCTTAAGCCGGACAGGGTCCGATACGCAGTATTTT. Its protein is CASSLSRTGSDTQYF. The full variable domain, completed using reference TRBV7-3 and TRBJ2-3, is GAGVSQTPSNKVTEKGKYVELRCDPISGHTALYWYRQSLGQGPEFLIYFQGTGAADDSGLPNDRFFAVRPEGSVSTLKIQRTERGDSAVYLCASSLSRTGSDTQYFGPGTRLTVL.

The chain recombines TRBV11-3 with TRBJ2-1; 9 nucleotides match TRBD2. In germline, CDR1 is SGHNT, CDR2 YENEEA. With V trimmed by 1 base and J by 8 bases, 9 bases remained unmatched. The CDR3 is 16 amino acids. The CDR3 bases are TGTGCCAGCAGCTTAGGGCTAGCGGGAAGATGGGATGAGCAGTTCTTC. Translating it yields CASSLGLAGRWDEQFF.

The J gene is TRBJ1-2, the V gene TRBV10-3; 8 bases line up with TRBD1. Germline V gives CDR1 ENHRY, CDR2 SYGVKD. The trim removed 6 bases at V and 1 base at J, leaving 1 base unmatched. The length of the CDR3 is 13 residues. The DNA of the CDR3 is TGTGCCATCAGCGGACAGGGTAACTATGGCTACACCTTC. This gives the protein CAISGQGNYGYTF.

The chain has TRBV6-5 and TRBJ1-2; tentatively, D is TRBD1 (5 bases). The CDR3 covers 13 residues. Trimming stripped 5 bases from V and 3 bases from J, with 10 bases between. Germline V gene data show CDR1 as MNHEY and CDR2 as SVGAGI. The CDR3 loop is CASSAGSDYGYTF. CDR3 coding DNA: TGTGCCAGCAGTGCAGGGTCGGACTATGGCTACACCTTC.

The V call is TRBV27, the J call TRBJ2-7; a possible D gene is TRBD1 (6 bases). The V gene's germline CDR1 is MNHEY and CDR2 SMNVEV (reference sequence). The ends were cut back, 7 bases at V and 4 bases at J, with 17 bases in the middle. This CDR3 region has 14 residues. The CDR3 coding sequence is TGTGCCAGCACCAAACCGGGACATCTTTACGAGCAGTACTTC. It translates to CASTKPGHLYEQYF.

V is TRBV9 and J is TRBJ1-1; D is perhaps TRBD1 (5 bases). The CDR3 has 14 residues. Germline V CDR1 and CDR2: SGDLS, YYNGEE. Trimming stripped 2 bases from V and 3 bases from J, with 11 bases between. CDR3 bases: TGTGCCAGCAGCGTTAATACGGGGGACACTGAAGCTTTCTTT. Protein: CASSVNTGDTEAFF.

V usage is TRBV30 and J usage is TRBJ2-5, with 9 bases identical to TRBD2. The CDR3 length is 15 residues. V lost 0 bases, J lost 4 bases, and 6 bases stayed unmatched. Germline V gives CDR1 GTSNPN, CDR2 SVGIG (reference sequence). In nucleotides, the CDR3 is TGTGCCTGGAGTGTGACGGGACTAGCTACAGAGACCCAGTACTTC. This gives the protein CAWSVTGLATETQYF.

CDR3 region: CASSLVGAGYGGELFF. CDR3 nucleotides: TGTGCCAGCAGCTTAGTTGGGGCAGGGTACGGCGGGGAGCTGTTTTTT. V usage is TRBV7-2 and J usage is TRBJ2-2; D is perhaps TRBD1 (5 bases). Trimming stripped 1 base from V and 7 bases from J, with 16 bases between. This CDR3 contains 16 residues. CDR1 SGHTA and CDR2 FQGNSA come from the germline V gene. The full variable domain, completed using reference TRBV7-2 and TRBJ2-2, is GAGVSQSPSNKVTEKGKDVELRCDPISGHTALYWYRQSLGQGLEFLIYFQGNSAPDKSGLPSDRFSAERTGGSVSTLTIQRTQQEDSAVYLCASSLVGAGYGGELFFGEGSRLTVL.

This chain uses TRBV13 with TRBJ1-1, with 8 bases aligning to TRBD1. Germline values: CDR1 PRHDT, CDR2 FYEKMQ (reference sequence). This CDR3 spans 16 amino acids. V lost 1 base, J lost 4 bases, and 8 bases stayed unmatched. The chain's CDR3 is CASSLVDRGPGTEAFF. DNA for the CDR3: TGTGCCAGCAGCTTAGTAGACAGGGGCCCTGGCACTGAAGCTTTCTTT.

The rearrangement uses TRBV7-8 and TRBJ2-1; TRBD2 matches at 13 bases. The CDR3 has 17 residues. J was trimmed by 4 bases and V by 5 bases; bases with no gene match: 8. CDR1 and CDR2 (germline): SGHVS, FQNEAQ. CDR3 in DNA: TGTGCCAGCAGCCTCATAGGGACTAGCGGGAAGTACAATGAGCAGTTCTTC. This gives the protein CASSLIGTSGKYNEQFF. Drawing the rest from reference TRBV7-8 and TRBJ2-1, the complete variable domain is GAGVSQSPRYKVAKRGQDVALRCDPISGHVSLFWYQQALGQGPEFLTYFQNEAQLDKSGLPSDRFFAERPEGSVSTLKIQRTQQEDSAVYLCASSLIGTSGKYNEQFFGPGTRLTVL.

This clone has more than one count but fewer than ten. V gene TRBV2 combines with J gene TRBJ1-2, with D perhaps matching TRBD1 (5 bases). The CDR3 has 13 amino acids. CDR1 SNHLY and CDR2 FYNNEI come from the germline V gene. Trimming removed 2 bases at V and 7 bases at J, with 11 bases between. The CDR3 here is CASSESGISGYTF. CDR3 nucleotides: TGTGCCAGCAGTGAATCAGGGATCAGTGGCTACACCTTC.

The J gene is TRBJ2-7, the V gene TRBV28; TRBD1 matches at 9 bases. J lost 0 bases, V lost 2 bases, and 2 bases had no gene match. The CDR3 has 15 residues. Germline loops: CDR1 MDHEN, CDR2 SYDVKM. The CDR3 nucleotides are TGTGCCAGCAGTTTAGGGACAGGGAGCTCCTACGAGCAGTACTTC. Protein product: CASSLGTGSSYEQYF.

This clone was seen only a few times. Here the CDR3 reads CASSVHVGVSSGANVLTF. In DNA form, the CDR3 reads TGTGCCAGCAGTGTCCACGTCGGGGTTAGCTCTGGGGCCAACGTCCTGACTTTC. J is TRBJ2-6 and V is TRBV25-1; the D gene is possibly TRBD2 (5 bases). CDR1 and CDR2 (germline): MGHDK, SYGVNS. The V and J ends lost 4 bases and 0 bases respectively, with 16 bases between them. This CDR3 is 18 amino acids long. The full variable domain, in which reference TRBV25-1 and TRBJ2-6 provide the parts outside the CDR3, is EADIYQTPRYLVIGTGKKITLECSQTMGHDKMYWYQQDPGMELHLIHYSYGVNSTEKGDLSSESTVSRIRTEHFPLTLESARPSHTSQYLCASSVHVGVSSGANVLTFGAGSRLTVL.

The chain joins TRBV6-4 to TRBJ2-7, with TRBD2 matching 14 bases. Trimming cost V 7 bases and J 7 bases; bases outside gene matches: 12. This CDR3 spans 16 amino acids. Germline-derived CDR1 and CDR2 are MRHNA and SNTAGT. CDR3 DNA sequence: TGTGCCAGCAAGGTGACTAGCGGGAGGGCCAACGGGGAGCAGTACTTC. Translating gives CASKVTSGRANGEQYF.